One and the same sample provided the 32 T cell receptor beta chains below, sequenced in a study of neurological immune-mediated disorders. One entry per CDR3 protein, called by TCRdb with MiXCR from the 5' RACE reads. Of roughly 48,000 distinct CDR3 sequences listed, more than 5% were seen once; the top ten hold roughly 1.5%. Sequenced input: CD4+ T cells from blood. These receptors all stem from a woman under 30 with multiple sclerosis.

In this sample, this clonotype turned up once. V usage is TRBV21-1 and J usage is TRBJ2-2; TRBD2, the table's D call, was not compared with the DNA. TRBV21-1 is tagged as a pseudogene. The CDR3 is 15 amino acids. For the CDR3, the DNA is TGTGCCAGCAACTGGGACTCTACGAACACCGGGGAGCTGTTTTTT. The encoded protein is CASNWDSTNTGELFF.

Ten or more counts support this clonotype. The chain combines TRBV3-1 with TRBJ2-5; D may be TRBD2 (7 bases). CDR1 LGHDT and CDR2 YNNKEL come from the germline V gene (reference sequence). Trimming cost V 2 bases and J 1 base, with 11 bases left between them. The CDR3 is 15 amino acids. CDR3 region: CASSQMGGPQETQYF. The CDR3 nucleotides read TGTGCCAGCAGCCAAATGGGGGGGCCCCAAGAGACCCAGTACTTC.

Ten or more counts support this clonotype. This chain uses TRBV20-1 with TRBJ1-1; unclear D gene. The CDR3 totals 12 residues. Per germline, CDR1 DFQATT and CDR2 SNEGSKA (reference sequence). Between the trimmed V and J ends, which lost 5 bases and 3 bases, there was a span of 10 bases. CDR3 protein: CSAGGLYTEAFF. CDR3 sequence (DNA): TGCAGTGCTGGCGGGTTATACACTGAAGCTTTCTTT.

The table lists this clonotype with many counts. This chain joins TRBV20-1 and TRBJ2-5; 7 nucleotides match TRBD2. Germline CDR1 is DFQATT and CDR2 is SNEGSKA (reference sequence). The CDR3 runs 14 residues. Trimming at V came to 5 bases and at J to 4 bases, leaving 10 bases not matched to a gene. The CDR3 reads CSAPTPGGIETQYF. The CDR3 DNA is TGCAGTGCTCCGACCCCGGGAGGCATAGAGACCCAGTACTTC.

In its sample, this clonotype was seen many times. J is TRBJ2-1 and V is TRBV4-2; no clear D. The V gene lost 2 bases and the J gene lost 8 bases, with 7 bases spanning the gap. The CDR3 totals 12 residues. The V gene's germline CDR1 is LGHNA and CDR2 YNFKEQ. The CDR3 DNA is TGTGCCAGCAGCCAACCTTCCGATGAGCAGTTCTTC. Its translation is CASSQPSDEQFF.

The chain recombines TRBV30 with TRBJ1-1, with D possibly matching TRBD1 (6 bases). CDR3 length equals 12 residues. The ends were cut back, 3 bases at V and 9 bases at J, with 14 bases in the middle. Germline V CDR1 and CDR2: GTSNPN, SVGIG (reference sequence). This CDR3 reads CAWRGGERKAFF. CDR3 DNA sequence: TGTGCCTGGAGGGGGGGCGAACGGAAAGCTTTCTTT.

This clonotype was observed many times. The chain recombines TRBV27 with TRBJ2-7; no clear D. Between the trimmed V and J ends, which lost 5 bases and 4 bases, there was a span of 12 bases. CDR1 is MNHEY, CDR2 SMNVEV, per germline (reference sequence). The CDR3 covers 13 residues. The CDR3 is CASSRSGTYEQYF. The DNA for the CDR3 is TGTGCCAGCAGTAGGTCGGGCACATACGAGCAGTACTTC.

This clonotype was detected ten times or more. The V and J genes are TRBV6-5 and TRBJ1-1, with D perhaps TRBD1 (6 bases). CDR1 MNHEY and CDR2 SVGAGI come from the germline V gene. Trimming shortened V by 6 bases and J by 5 bases, and 10 bases separated the two germline ends. CDR3 length equals 12 residues. The DNA for the CDR3 is TGTGCCAGCAGGAATAGGGGGACTGAAGCTTTCTTT. This encodes CASRNRGTEAFF.

This clonotype was counted many times. The chain is built from TRBV15 and TRBJ1-3; 9 bases agree with TRBD1. This CDR3 is 16 amino acids long. Germline CDR1 reads LNHNV; CDR2 reads YYDKDF (reference sequence). V was pared by 0 bases and J by 3 bases, with 3 bases of the junction left unmatched. The CDR3, as DNA: TGTGCCACCAGCAGAGAGGGACAGGGAGTTGGAAACACCATATATTTT. Translating gives CATSREGQGVGNTIYF.

This clonotype occurred many times. The J gene is TRBJ2-7, the V gene TRBV7-2; the D call may be TRBD1 or TRBD2 (5 bases each). Germline V gene lookup returns CDR1 SGHTA and CDR2 FQGNSA. V was cut by 3 bases and J by 2 bases, with 17 bases left in between. The CDR3 contains 16 residues. The DNA of the CDR3 is TGTGCCAGCAGCTTTGCGTCCGGGGCAGTCACCTACGAGCAGTACTTC. Translation: CASSFASGAVTYEQYF.

This clonotype was seen at least ten times. The chain uses TRBV2 and TRBJ2-1; D tentatively fits TRBD1 or TRBD2 (5 bases each). V was pared by 6 bases and J by 7 bases, with 10 bases between. This CDR3 is 12 amino acids long. From germline, CDR1 is SNHLY and CDR2 FYNNEI. CDR3 region: CASRGDENEQFF. The CDR3 coding sequence is TGTGCCAGCAGGGGGGACGAAAATGAGCAGTTCTTC.

The CDR3 DNA sequence: TGCGCCAGCAGCTCATCCTTAACTTTGGACGGGAGCTCTTACGATGAGCAGTTCTTC. Protein product: CASSSSLTLDGSSYDEQFF. This rearrangement joins TRBV5-1 to TRBJ2-1; TRBD2 is a possible D gene (6 bases). V lost 3 bases, J lost 8 bases, and 30 bases lay in between. This CDR3 region has 19 residues. Germline V gene sequence: CDR1 SGHRS, CDR2 YFSETQ.

This clonotype has just one count. The rearrangement uses TRBV6-5 and TRBJ2-1; D call uncertain. Per germline, CDR1 MNHEY and CDR2 SVGAGI. This CDR3 is 14 amino acids long. V lost 0 bases and J 4 bases, leaving 7 bases between the germline ends. For the CDR3, the DNA is TGTGCCAGCAGTTACTCGACGCCTTACAATGAGCAGTTCTTC. Protein product: CASSYSTPYNEQFF.

The table lists this clonotype with many counts. The chain employs TRBV5-1 and TRBJ2-6; D could derive from TRBD1 or TRBD2 (5 bases each). From germline, CDR1 is SGHRS and CDR2 YFSETQ. There are 16 residues in the CDR3. The ends were cut back, 5 bases at V and 1 base at J, with 13 bases in the middle. CDR3 sequence reads: CASSHDGASGANVLTF. In DNA, the CDR3 is TGCGCCAGCAGTCATGACGGGGCGTCTGGGGCCAACGTCCTGACTTTC.

This clonotype was counted at least ten times. The chain employs TRBV7-9 and TRBJ1-1; TRBD1 is a possible D gene (6 bases). This CDR3 spans 20 amino acids. V lost 4 bases and J 0 bases, leaving 27 bases between the germline ends. From germline, CDR1 is SEHNR and CDR2 FQNEAQ (reference sequence). CDR3 in DNA: TGTGCCAGCAGCTACCTCATCAACTACAGGGTCGAGCAAATGAACACTGAAGCTTTCTTT. Amino acid sequence: CASSYLINYRVEQMNTEAFF. Using reference TRBV7-9 and TRBJ1-1 for the parts outside the CDR3, the full variable domain is DTGVSQNPRHKITKRGQNVTFRCDPISEHNRLYWYRQTLGQGPEFLTYFQNEAQLEKSRLLSDRFSAERPKGSFSTLEIQRTEQGDSAMYLCASSYLINYRVEQMNTEAFFGQGTRLTVV.

The V call is TRBV3-1, the J call TRBJ2-1; 9 bases match TRBD2. The CDR3 is 17 amino acids. Trimming cost V 0 bases and J 7 bases; bases outside gene matches: 10. The germline gives CDR1 LGHDT, CDR2 YNNKEL (reference sequence). DNA of the CDR3: TGTGCCAGCAGCCAAGATCGAAGTAGCGGGGGCCGAAATGAGCAGTTCTTC. It is translated as CASSQDRSSGGRNEQFF.

The rearrangement joins TRBV6-5 to TRBJ2-1; 11 bases are shared with TRBD1. Trimming took 6 bases from V and 7 from J; bases not matched to a gene: 8. The CDR3 consists of 15 residues. Germline V gene data show CDR1 as MNHEY and CDR2 as SVGAGI. DNA of the CDR3: TGTGCCAGCAGGCCCGGACAGGGGGCATTTAATGAGCAGTTCTTC. Translation: CASRPGQGAFNEQFF.

The table lists this clonotype with a few counts. The chain links TRBV4-3 to TRBJ2-5; D gene uncertain. The germline V and J ends were trimmed by 0 bases and 6 bases, with 11 bases remaining between them. This CDR3 is 14 amino acids long. Germline CDR1 is LGHNA and CDR2 is YSLEER. In DNA, the CDR3 is TGCGCCAGCAGCCAAGAATTAGTGGGGAAGACCCAGTACTTC. Amino acids: CASSQELVGKTQYF.

This clonotype was detected ten times or more. CDR3 in DNA: TGCGCCAGCATCCCTGGTACAGGGGACTCTGAAGCTTTCTTT. This encodes CASIPGTGDSEAFF. The chain recombines TRBV5-1 with TRBJ1-1; 7 positions agree with TRBD1. Germline CDR1 is SGHRS and CDR2 is YFSETQ. The V and J ends lost 6 bases and 6 bases, in that order; junction bases with no gene match: 11. The CDR3 runs to 14 residues. The whole variable domain, remainder taken from reference TRBV5-1 and TRBJ1-1, is KAGVTQTPRYLIKTRGQQVTLSCSPISGHRSVSWYQQTPGQGLQFLFEYFSETQRNKGNFPGRFSGRQFSNSRSEMNVSTLELGDSALYLCASIPGTGDSEAFFGQGTRLTVV.

There are many counts of this clonotype. This chain links TRBV10-3 with TRBJ1-1; D call uncertain. The CDR3 spans 13 residues. Trimming removed 7 bases at V and 1 base at J, with 10 bases between. The germline CDR1 and CDR2 sequences are ENHRY and SYGVKD. The CDR3 DNA reads as TGTGCCATCACCCAGAGGTCGAACACTGAAGCTTTCTTT. Residues: CAITQRSNTEAFF.

This clonotype appeared many times. The V gene is TRBV6-6, the J gene TRBJ2-2; D not resolved. CDR3 length: 15 amino acids. The germline gives CDR1 MNHNY, CDR2 SVGAGI (reference sequence). Trimming shortened V by 0 bases and J by 0 bases, and 5 bases separated the two germline ends. CDR3 nucleotides: TGTGCCAGCAGTTACTCGGCTCCGAACACCGGGGAGCTGTTTTTT. Amino acid sequence: CASSYSAPNTGELFF.

This clonotype was counted at least ten times. J is TRBJ1-2 and V is TRBV12-3 or TRBV12-4; 9 bases are a match to TRBD1. Unmatched junction bases numbered 6, after V lost 3 bases and J lost 1 base. CDR3 size: 16 residues. The CDR3 loop reads CASSLGQGLFNYGYTF. CDR3 nucleotide sequence: TGTGCCAGCAGTTTGGGACAGGGCCTCTTTAACTATGGCTACACCTTC.

In its sample, this clonotype was seen many times. This sequence joins TRBV2 and TRBJ2-7, with TRBD1 matching over 7 bases. Per the germline V gene, CDR1 is SNHLY and CDR2 is FYNNEI. The CDR3 consists of 12 residues. V lost 6 bases, J lost 6 bases, and 5 bases stayed unmatched. The DNA of the CDR3 is TGTGCCAGCAGCGTGACAGGGCCCGAGCAGTACTTC. Its translation is CASSVTGPEQYF.

The table lists this clonotype with many counts. This chain joins TRBV25-1 and TRBJ1-6; D perhaps matches TRBD1 (5 bases). The CDR3 runs 15 residues. The germline CDR1 and CDR2 sequences are MGHDK and SYGVNS. Trimming took off 1 base at V and 6 bases at J, with 10 bases between the two ends. The CDR3 reads CASSESRGLNSPLHF. CDR3 in DNA: TGTGCCAGCAGTGAATCAAGGGGTCTTAATTCACCCCTCCACTTT.

Ten or more counts support this clonotype. This sequence joins TRBV7-2 and TRBJ1-1; D gene unclear. CDR1 is SGHTA and CDR2 is FQGNSA in the germline V gene. This CDR3 has 14 residues. V lost 5 bases, J lost 8 bases, and 18 bases lay in between. The chain's CDR3 is CASSLLSWQAEAFF. The CDR3 DNA reads as TGTGCCAGCAGCCTTTTAAGTTGGCAGGCGGAAGCTTTCTTT. Combining the CDR3 with reference TRBV7-2 and TRBJ1-1 gives the whole variable domain GAGVSQSPSNKVTEKGKDVELRCDPISGHTALYWYRQSLGQGLEFLIYFQGNSAPDKSGLPSDRFSAERTGGSVSTLTIQRTQQEDSAVYLCASSLLSWQAEAFFGQGTRLTVV.

Many counts were recorded for this clonotype. The rearrangement links TRBV20-1 to TRBJ2-1; D possibly corresponds to TRBD1 (5 bases). Trimming left V 3 bases short and J 5 bases short, with 8 bases between. The germline CDR1 and CDR2 sequences are DFQATT and SNEGSKA (reference sequence). CDR3 length: 12 amino acids. Here the CDR3 reads CSARDNNNEQFF. CDR3 nucleotide sequence: TGCAGTGCTAGGGACAACAACAATGAGCAGTTCTTC.

This clonotype was recorded at least ten times. The V call is TRBV7-2, the J call TRBJ1-1; the D gene is possibly TRBD1 (5 bases). Between the trimmed V and J ends, which lost 2 bases and 0 bases, there was a span of 13 bases. CDR1 and CDR2 from the germline V gene are SGHTA and FQGNSA. The length of the CDR3 is 16 residues. CDR3 sequence (DNA): TGTGCCAGCAGCTTACTCGGTATAGGGGTGAACACTGAAGCTTTCTTT. It specifies CASSLLGIGVNTEAFF.

This sequence joins TRBV18 and TRBJ1-1; D gene unclear. CDR1 is KGHSH, CDR2 LQKENI, per germline. V lost 3 bases and J lost 5, with 10 bases in between. The CDR3 is made up of 13 amino acids. The CDR3 loop is CASSPQSETEAFF. The DNA for the CDR3 is TGTGCCAGCTCACCTCAGTCGGAAACTGAAGCTTTCTTT.

This clonotype has ten or more counts. The chain combines TRBV12-3 or TRBV12-4 with TRBJ2-7; 10 bases fit TRBD1. V shed 3 bases, J shed 5 bases, and the junction held 7 bases outside the gene matches. The CDR3 totals 15 residues. CDR3 protein: CASSLRTGGPHEQYF. CDR3 DNA: TGTGCCAGCAGTTTGCGGACAGGGGGTCCCCACGAGCAGTACTTC.

This clonotype has ten or more counts. The gene calls are TRBV5-1 and TRBJ1-5; possible D gene TRBD1, 5 bases. The germline V gene encodes CDR1 SGHRS and CDR2 YFSETQ. V was clipped by 4 bases and J by 2 bases, with 10 bases between them. The CDR3 spans 14 residues. The DNA of the CDR3 is TGCGCCAGCAGCCCGGGGGGTGGCAATCAGCCCCAGCATTTT. Protein product: CASSPGGGNQPQHF.

This clonotype showed up many times. This chain links TRBV5-1 with TRBJ2-7; D is possibly TRBD2 (5 bases). V was trimmed by 4 bases and J by 0 bases, leaving 14 bases between them. CDR1 and CDR2 from the germline V gene are SGHRS and YFSETQ. The CDR3 has 15 residues. CDR3 coding DNA: TGCGCCAGCAGCCCCACCCCCGGGAACTCCTACGAGCAGTACTTC. Encoded protein: CASSPTPGNSYEQYF.

This clonotype was found many times. The V and J genes are TRBV6-6 and TRBJ1-2; D is possibly TRBD1 (6 bases). The germline V gene encodes CDR1 MNHNY and CDR2 SVGAGI (reference sequence). The CDR3 has 13 residues. The V end lost 6 bases, the J end lost 4 bases, and 12 bases lay between the germline ends. The CDR3 is CASRRTDFYGYTF. In nucleotides, the CDR3 is TGTGCCAGCAGAAGGACAGACTTCTATGGCTACACCTTC.